A single count supports the clone carrying this T cell receptor (beta chain). Its antigen is not known. Germline assignment: CDR1 MNHEY and CDR2 SVGAGI. This CDR3 region has 15 residues. V lost 7 bases, J lost 0 bases, and 5 bases stayed unmatched. The sample is drawn from a study of graft-versus-host responses after intestinal transplantation. Study results and limitations: High graft-versus-host to host-versus-graft T cell clonal ratios marked allografts of patients with graft-donor macrochimerism. Researchers found GvH clones in recipient marrow, and some showed up first in ileum or blood.

The data were produced by immunoSEQ multiplex PCR, yet TCRdb's version contains in-frame clones alone and is incomplete. The repertoire holds some 86,000 clones, with 88% as singletons. This receptor was obtained from a human donor who was the organ donor for an intestinal transplant. Sequencing used unstimulated CD4+ T cells sorted from spleen or lymph node cells, obtained before transplant. The chain uses TRBV6-5 and TRBJ2-7, with TRBD2 matching 11 bases. The CDR3 region is CASTLTSGASYEQYF. The CDR3 region has the DNA TGTGCCAGCACTTTGACTAGCGGGGCCTCCTACGAGCAGTACTTC.